The T cell receptor beta chain described here comes from a study of cytomegalovirus exposure and HLA in healthy donors. Study at large: Prior work identified under 130 million unique TCR beta sequences in some 180 million T cells.

V lost 4 bases, J lost 7 bases, and 15 bases stayed unmatched. The CDR3 is made up of 17 amino acids. In germline, CDR1 is MNHNS, CDR2 SASEGT. Broader study findings: An observed cluster of highly shared sequence variants was recorded as a likely sequencing artifact. TCR association rates varied by HLA locus in a later analysis, with DRB1 highest and HLA-C lowest.

PCR involved 60 Vbeta and 13 Jbeta primers. TCRdb's copy holds only in-frame clones and misses some; the assay was immunoSEQ multiplex PCR. The sample consists of about 160,000 clones, 75% to 85% of them appearing once. The sample holds a few counts of this clone. As yet, its antigen is unknown. This receptor was identified in a man over 45 in good health and CMV-seropositive. The sequencing input was PBMCs. The chain joins TRBV6-1 to TRBJ1-2, with 10 bases identical to TRBD1. CDR3 coding DNA: TGTGCCAGCAGTGGACAGGGGGCGGTTGTGTCGGTCCGTGGCTACACCTTC. Protein: CASSGQGAVVSVRGYTF.